The next 4 T cell receptor beta chains were all read from a single sample in a study of OX40 agonist ivuxolimab in advanced cancers. The method was immunoSEQ multiplex PCR; TCRdb's version includes in-frame clones alone and lacks a portion of them. The data hold fewer than 45,000 clones, with 84% observed a single time. The material sequenced was CD4+ or CD8+ T cells sorted from blood, taken in a trial of the OX40 agonist ivuxolimab. The source is an adult with an advanced solid tumor such as melanoma, head and neck, liver or kidney cancer.

The rearrangement joins TRBV29-1 to TRBJ2-7; the D gene is possibly TRBD1 (6 bases). V was trimmed by 6 bases and J by 3 bases, leaving 18 bases between them. Germline CDR1 is SQVTM and CDR2 is ANQGSEA. The CDR3 has 14 amino acids. CDR3 nucleotides: TGCAGCGTCGGAACCGGGACACCTAGCTACGAGCAGTACTTC. It yields the protein CSVGTGTPSYEQYF.

A single count supports this clone. The rearrangement joins TRBV6-5 to TRBJ1-5; D gene unclear. Per germline, CDR1 MNHEY and CDR2 SVGAGI. V lost 5 bases and J 3 bases, leaving 11 bases between the germline ends. This CDR3 has 14 residues. This chain's CDR3 is CASSRVGDNQPQHF. The CDR3, as DNA: TGTGCCAGCAGTAGGGTCGGGGACAATCAGCCCCAGCATTTT.

The chain employs TRBV5-1 and TRBJ2-5; TRBD2 agrees at 10 bases. The CDR3 contains 18 residues. V was clipped by 3 bases and J by 5 bases; unmatched bases: 16. CDR1 SGHRS and CDR2 YFSETQ come from the germline V gene. CDR3 DNA sequence: TGCGCCAGCAGCTACACAGCGGGGGGGCCGTCCACTAGGGAGACCCAGTACTTC. It is translated as CASSYTAGGPSTRETQYF.

This clone was observed a few times. The V gene is TRBV10-3, the J gene TRBJ1-3; D is perhaps TRBD1 (5 bases). Germline CDR1 reads ENHRY; CDR2 reads SYGVKD. Trimming took off 8 bases at V and 1 base at J, with 6 bases between the two ends. This CDR3 spans 12 amino acids. The CDR3: CAIAGSGNTIYF. DNA of the CDR3: TGTGCCATCGCAGGGTCTGGAAACACCATATATTTT.